The 26 T cell receptor beta chains given below trace back to one sample, sequenced in a study of CXCR3-negative and CXCR3-positive naive CD8 T cells (dated by TCRdb to between 2018 and 2021). Data came from a NextSeq 550. The Human TCR Profiling Kit (MiLaboratory) was used to prepare UMI-labeled 5' RACE TRB cDNA libraries. Once TCRdb had reprocessed the reads, it stored one entry per CDR3 protein sequence and supplied no DNA. In this sample's table one finds about 85,000 distinct CDR3 sequences. Roughly 0.8% of the sample is in the top ten clones. Study-level results and caveats: TRB CDR3s from CXCR3-positive naive cells showed higher hydrophobicity (lower Kidera factor 4), lower energy, and higher strength and volume indices than CXCR3-negative naive cells.

These receptors' targets are unknown. The source material was naive CXCR3+ CD8+ T cells from blood. In the paper's terms, the cell subset or site label means: CD45RO-CCR7+CD27+CD95- naive CD8+ T cells expressing CXCR3 (TNR3+). These receptors were obtained from a human donor in good health. Some clones in this sample may be carry-over from other donors' samples.

The chain carries TRBV6-6 and TRBJ1-1; TCRdb selects TRBD1, and the lack of DNA leaves this call unchecked. The CDR3 loop spans 16 amino acids. CDR1 and CDR2 from the germline V gene are MNHNY and SVGAGI (reference sequence). This CDR3 reads CASSYGFDRVNTEAFF.

The V gene is TRBV7-2, the J gene TRBJ2-7; without DNA, the TCRdb call of TRBD1 cannot be checked. The CDR3 covers 14 residues. CDR1 is SGHTA and CDR2 is FQGNSA in the germline V gene. CDR3 residues: CASSLWTLSYEQYF.

V usage is TRBV10-3 and J usage is TRBJ2-2; TCRdb outputs TRBD1, but without DNA this stays unchecked. CDR3 length equals 11 residues. CDR1 is ENHRY and CDR2 is SYGVKD in the germline V gene. This CDR3 reads CAITGTGELFF.

V usage is TRBV6-1 and J usage is TRBJ2-1; TCRdb calls TRBD2, which cannot be checked without DNA. The germline V gene has CDR1 MNHNS and CDR2 SASEGT. The CDR3 runs 16 residues. CDR3 sequence reads: CASSVYTHGTYNEQFF.

V usage is TRBV7-6 and J usage is TRBJ2-1. Per germline, CDR1 SGHVS and CDR2 FNYEAQ. This CDR3 has 13 residues. CDR3 in amino acids: CASSPEEDNEQFF.

The gene calls are TRBV15 and TRBJ1-1. This CDR3 has 16 residues. Germline V CDR1 and CDR2: LNHNV, YYDKDF (reference sequence). The CDR3 loop is CATSRGPGLRNTEAFF.

The chain's CDR3 is CASSRRVFTDTQYF. The J gene is TRBJ2-3, the V gene TRBV28. The CDR3 runs to 14 residues. Germline V gene data show CDR1 as MDHEN and CDR2 as SYDVKM.

The genes are TRBV28 and TRBJ2-7; TCRdb lists TRBD1, though no DNA is available to test this call. CDR3 length: 15 residues. Germline V gives CDR1 MDHEN, CDR2 SYDVKM. The CDR3 region is CASSHEGEGAYEQYF.

The rearrangement joins TRBV27 to TRBJ1-2; checking the TCRdb D call of TRBD1 is not possible without DNA. This CDR3 has 15 amino acids. The germline CDR1 and CDR2 sequences are MNHEY and SMNVEV (reference sequence). The CDR3 here is CASSTRGLGNYGYTF.

The CDR3 region is CSARSRDRSYEQYF. This chain links TRBV20-1 with TRBJ2-7; TCRdb names TRBD1, which stays unverified in the absence of DNA. From germline, CDR1 is DFQATT and CDR2 SNEGSKA (reference sequence). The CDR3 length is 14 residues.

V and J are TRBV28 and TRBJ1-4; as DNA is missing, the TRBD1 call by TCRdb cannot be tested. CDR1 is MDHEN, CDR2 SYDVKM, per germline. The CDR3 consists of 15 residues. The CDR3 spells CASSSGQGTNEKLFF.

CDR3 in amino acids: CASSYSSGDSNQPQHF. This chain uses TRBV6-6 with TRBJ1-5. Germline V gives CDR1 MNHNY, CDR2 SVGAGI (reference sequence). The CDR3 consists of 16 residues.

The CDR3 is CASSIDTDTQYF. The chain recombines TRBV28 with TRBJ2-3. Germline CDR1 is MDHEN and CDR2 is SYDVKM. CDR3 size: 12 residues.

The gene calls are TRBV12-3 or TRBV12-4 and TRBJ2-7; checking the TCRdb D call of TRBD1 is not possible without DNA. The length of the CDR3 is 14 residues. This CDR3 is CASSTGTGTGEQYF.

The J gene is TRBJ2-1, the V gene TRBV11-2; TCRdb selects TRBD1, and the lack of DNA leaves this call unchecked. The CDR3 consists of 14 residues. In germline, CDR1 is SGHAT, CDR2 FQNNGV. The CDR3: CASSLTQGYNEQFF.

V and J are TRBV29-1 and TRBJ2-3; without DNA, the TCRdb call of TRBD1 cannot be checked. This CDR3 spans 16 amino acids. Germline V gene lookup returns CDR1 SQVTM and CDR2 ANQGSEA. The CDR3 sequence is CSVGRGQGNYTDTQYF.

The chain joins TRBV5-6 to TRBJ2-1; absent DNA, TCRdb's TRBD2 call cannot be checked. The germline gives CDR1 SGHDT, CDR2 YYEEEE. This CDR3 is 17 amino acids long. This chain's CDR3 is CASSISASGSSYNEQFF.

The CDR3 reads CASSSWTGRVYEQYF. V usage is TRBV7-8 and J usage is TRBJ2-7; TCRdb calls TRBD2, which cannot be checked without DNA. Germline lookup yields CDR1 SGHVS and CDR2 FQNEAQ. The CDR3 has 15 residues.

The rearrangement joins TRBV12-3 or TRBV12-4 to TRBJ1-1. This CDR3 comprises 12 residues. The CDR3 is CASNTGNTEAFF.

The rearrangement uses TRBV5-1 and TRBJ1-1; lacking DNA, the TRBD1 call made by TCRdb goes unchecked. CDR3 size: 11 residues. In germline, CDR1 is SGHRS, CDR2 YFSETQ. The CDR3 sequence is CASSGDEGAFF.

The rearrangement uses TRBV4-1 and TRBJ2-3; the D gene TCRdb calls, TRBD2, cannot be checked with no DNA. From germline, CDR1 is MGHRA and CDR2 YSYEKL. This CDR3 contains 17 residues. CDR3 residues: CASSQDRTSVQGGTQYF.

The chain has TRBV15 and TRBJ1-1. The CDR3 spans 13 residues. CDR1 is LNHNV, CDR2 YYDKDF, per germline (reference sequence). The chain's CDR3 is CATSSLWGTEAFF. The whole variable domain, remainder taken from reference TRBV15 and TRBJ1-1, is DAMVIQNPRYQVTQFGKPVTLSCSQTLNHNVMYWYQQKSSQAPKLLFHYYDKDFNNEADTPDNFQSRRPNTSFCFLDIRSPGLGDTAMYLCATSSLWGTEAFFGQGTRLTVV.

The rearrangement links TRBV20-1 to TRBJ2-7; TCRdb's D call, TRBD1, is unchecked because there is no DNA. CDR3 length: 14 residues. Looked up from germline, CDR1 is DFQATT and CDR2 is SNEGSKA (reference sequence). This CDR3 is CSAPGAGDVLEQYF.

CDR3 region: CASSITGEQYF. The chain carries TRBV12-3 or TRBV12-4 and TRBJ2-7. CDR3 size: 11 residues.

The gene calls are TRBV25-1 and TRBJ2-7; TCRdb returns TRBD1, unconfirmable since there is no DNA. Germline lookup yields CDR1 MGHDK and CDR2 SYGVNS. The CDR3 length is 14 residues. The CDR3 region is CASSVMGPSYEQYF.

The chain joins TRBV5-5 to TRBJ2-5; there is no DNA to check the TCRdb D call of TRBD1. The CDR3 is 13 amino acids. Looked up from germline, CDR1 is SGHKS and CDR2 is YYEKEE (reference sequence). The CDR3 reads CASDGQGVETQYF.